Sequencing of this T cell receptor beta chain was carried out in a study of CD8 T cells in Susac syndrome. CDR1 SGHVS and CDR2 FQNEAQ come from the germline V gene. V lost 2 bases and J lost 1, with 5 bases in between. The length of the CDR3 is 13 residues. cDNA came from around 0.5 to 1 ug RNA primed by random hexamers. TCRdb ran MiXCR on the immunoSEQ multiplex PCR reads and lists one entry per CDR3 protein. The table includes around 69,000 distinct CDR3 sequences, under 96% detected once. The source of this sequence is a human donor with multiple sclerosis. Sequenced input: CD4+ T cells from PBMCs. J is TRBJ2-5 and V is TRBV7-8; D is ambiguous. CDR3 loop: CASSLNLQETQYF. The CDR3 DNA follows: TGTGCCAGCAGCTTAAACCTCCAAGAGACCCAGTACTTC.